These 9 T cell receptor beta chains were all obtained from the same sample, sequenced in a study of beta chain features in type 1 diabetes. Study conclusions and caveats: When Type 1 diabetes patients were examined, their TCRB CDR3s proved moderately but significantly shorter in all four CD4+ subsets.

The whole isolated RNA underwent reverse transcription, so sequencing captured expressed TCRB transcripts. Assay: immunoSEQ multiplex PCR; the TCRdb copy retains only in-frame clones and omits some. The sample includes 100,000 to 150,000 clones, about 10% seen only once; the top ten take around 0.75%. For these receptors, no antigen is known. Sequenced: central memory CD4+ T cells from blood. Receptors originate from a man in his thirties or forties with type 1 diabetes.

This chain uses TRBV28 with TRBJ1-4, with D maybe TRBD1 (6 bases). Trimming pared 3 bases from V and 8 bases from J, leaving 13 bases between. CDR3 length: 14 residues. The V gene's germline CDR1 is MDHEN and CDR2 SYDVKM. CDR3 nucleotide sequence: TGTGCCAGCAGTTTTCAGGGGACTACAGAAAAACTGTTTTTT. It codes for CASSFQGTTEKLFF.

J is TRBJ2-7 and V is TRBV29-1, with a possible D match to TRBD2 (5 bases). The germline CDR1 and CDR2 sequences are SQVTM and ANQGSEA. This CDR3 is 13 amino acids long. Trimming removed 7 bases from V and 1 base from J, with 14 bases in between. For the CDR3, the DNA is TGCAGCGGCCGGGATCTAATTTCCTACGAGCAGTACTTC. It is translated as CSGRDLISYEQYF.

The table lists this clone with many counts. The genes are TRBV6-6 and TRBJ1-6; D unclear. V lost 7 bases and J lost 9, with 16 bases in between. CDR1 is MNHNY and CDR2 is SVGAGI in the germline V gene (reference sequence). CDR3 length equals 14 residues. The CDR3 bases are TGTGCCAGCACCCACCAAACACCTCGTTCACCCCTCCACTTT. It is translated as CASTHQTPRSPLHF.

CDR3 sequence reads: CASSTGGPSGANVLTF. The CDR3 DNA follows: TGTGCCAGCAGCACGGGGGGGCCATCTGGGGCCAACGTCCTGACTTTC. The rearrangement links TRBV5-6 to TRBJ2-6; 8 bases are a match to TRBD2. Looked up from germline, CDR1 is SGHDT and CDR2 is YYEEEE. The V and J ends lost 4 bases and 1 base, in that order; junction bases with no gene match: 4. This CDR3 has 16 residues.

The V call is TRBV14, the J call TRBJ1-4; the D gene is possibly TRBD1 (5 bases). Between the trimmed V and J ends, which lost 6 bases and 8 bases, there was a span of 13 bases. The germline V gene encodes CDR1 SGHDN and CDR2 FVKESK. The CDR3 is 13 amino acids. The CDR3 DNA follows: TGTGCCAGCAGGACAGTCAATAACGAAAAACTGTTTTTT. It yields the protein CASRTVNNEKLFF.

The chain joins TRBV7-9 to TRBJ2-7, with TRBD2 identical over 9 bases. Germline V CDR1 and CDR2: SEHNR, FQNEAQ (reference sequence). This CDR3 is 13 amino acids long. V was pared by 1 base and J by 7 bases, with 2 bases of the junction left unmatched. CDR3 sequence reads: CASSLEAGGEQYF. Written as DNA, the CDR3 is TGTGCCAGCAGCTTAGAGGCGGGGGGGGAGCAGTACTTC.

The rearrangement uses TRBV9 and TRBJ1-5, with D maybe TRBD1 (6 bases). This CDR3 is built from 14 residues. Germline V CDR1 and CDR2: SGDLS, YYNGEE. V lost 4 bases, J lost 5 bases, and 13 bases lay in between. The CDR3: CASSPGQLYQPQHF. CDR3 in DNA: TGTGCCAGCAGCCCTGGACAGCTCTATCAGCCCCAGCATTTT.

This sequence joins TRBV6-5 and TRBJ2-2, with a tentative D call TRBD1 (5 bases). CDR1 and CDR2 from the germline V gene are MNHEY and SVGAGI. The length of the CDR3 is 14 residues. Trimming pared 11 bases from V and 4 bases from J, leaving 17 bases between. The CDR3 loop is CASQWAGLTGELFF. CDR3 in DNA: TGTGCCTCCCAATGGGCAGGGCTCACCGGGGAGCTGTTTTTT.

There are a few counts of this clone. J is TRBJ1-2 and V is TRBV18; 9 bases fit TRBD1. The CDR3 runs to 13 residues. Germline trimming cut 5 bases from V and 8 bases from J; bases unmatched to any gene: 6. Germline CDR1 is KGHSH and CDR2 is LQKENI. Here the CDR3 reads CASSTRTGEGYTF. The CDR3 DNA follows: TGTGCCAGCTCAACCCGGACAGGGGAGGGCTACACCTTC.